This T cell receptor beta chain originates from a study of blood T cells in healthy people across ages. V was pared by 3 bases and J by 4 bases, with 7 bases of the junction left unmatched. In germline, CDR1 is SEHNR, CDR2 FQNEAQ (reference sequence). CDR3 size: 16 residues. Using a J-beta primer mix together with a sample-barcoded 5' primer, a second PCR was run for 7 to 11 cycles. A template-switch adaptor with 12 random nucleotides tagged each cDNA molecule. In TCRdb, the 5' RACE reads were re-called with MiXCR into one record per CDR3 protein. The table shows approximately 580,000 distinct CDR3 sequences, with less than 25% occurring only once. The same specimen was also included in a second study, on T cells of mothers and their children. That publication notes: According to the study, all extracted RNA entered cDNA synthesis at roughly 1.5 ug per 15 ul. Per child, around 3 million TCR beta CDR3 reads were obtained, against over 10 million per mother. Within related and unrelated pairs, thymic selection shapes TCR recombination output in a similar way.

V and J are TRBV7-9 and TRBJ2-5; 11 nucleotides match TRBD2. Sequenced material: blood. The source is a boy between 10 and 17 years old in good health. The CDR3 is CASSFVGLAGPETQYF. Here the CDR3 DNA reads TGTGCCAGCAGCTTTGTCGGACTAGCGGGCCCAGAGACCCAGTACTTC.